The 22 T cell receptor beta chains below all came from one sample that was sequenced in a study of regulatory T cells in long-lasting Graves disease. CDR3-region Arm-PCR and iRepertoire HTBI primers produced the TCR beta libraries. TCRdb re-called the multiplex PCR reads with MiXCR, one entry per CDR3 protein. The sample holds some 440,000 distinct CDR3 sequences, around 20% seen once. Time point defined: persistent/refractory GD, antithyroid drugs over 5 years with positive TRAb. After RNA was extracted from PBMCs, the TCR library was made from it. The specimen was peripheral blood mononuclear cells (PBMCs), collected when the disease was refractory, from a patient treated with antithyroid drugs. The receptors stem from a female donor with Graves disease.

CDR3 sequence: CASRGDTSEAFF. The CDR3 DNA reads as TGTGCCAGCAGGGGGGACACCTCTGAAGCTTTCTTT. This chain connects TRBV7-4 to TRBJ1-1, with TRBD1 as a possible D gene (6 bases). CDR3 size: 12 residues. With 6 bases removed from V and 6 bases from J, the gap between germline ends came to 11 bases. In germline, CDR1 is SGHVT, CDR2 SQSDAQ.

With respect to this clonotype: At one of its ends the junction is not consistent with the germline gene, which may arise from a read error. J is TRBJ2-7 and V is TRBV9; tentative D call: TRBD1 (5 bases). From germline, CDR1 is SGDLS and CDR2 YYNGEE. The CDR3 has 14 amino acids. The CDR3 bases are TGTGCCAGCAGTGCCAAGGGGAACACCTACGGGCAGTACTTC. Its translation is CASSAKGNTYGQYF.

This clonotype has just a few counts. The chain employs TRBV11-3 and TRBJ2-2; 7 bases are shared with TRBD2. Germline CDR1 reads SGHNT; CDR2 reads YENEEA. This CDR3 spans 15 amino acids. V trimming: 0 bases; J trimming: 5 bases; junction bases outside the gene matches: 3. The CDR3 coding sequence is TGTGCCAGCAGCTTAGATGGAGCGGGGACCGGGGAGCTGTTTTTT. Translating gives CASSLDGAGTGELFF.

V usage is TRBV7-2 and J usage is TRBJ2-1; 9 nucleotides agree with TRBD2. Germline V gene sequence: CDR1 SGHTA, CDR2 FQGNSA. The CDR3 is made up of 13 amino acids. With V trimmed by 8 bases and J by 7 bases, 6 bases remained unmatched. This CDR3 reads CASRAGGTNEQFF. The CDR3 DNA reads TGTGCCAGCCGAGCGGGAGGAACAAATGAGCAGTTCTTC.

This clonotype was picked up many times. V and J are TRBV7-2 and TRBJ1-2; tentatively, D is TRBD1 (6 bases). V shed 5 bases and J shed 8 bases, with 24 bases lying between them. The CDR3 is made up of 16 amino acids. Germline values: CDR1 SGHTA, CDR2 FQGNSA. The CDR3 reads CASSLLGEGGLRGYTF. The CDR3 DNA is TGTGCCAGCAGCCTCCTGGGAGAGGGGGGATTAAGAGGCTACACCTTC.

This clonotype was counted at least ten times. The chain couples TRBV2 to TRBJ2-3, with TRBD2 matching over 10 bases. This CDR3 has 17 residues. Germline V CDR1 and CDR2: SNHLY, FYNNEI. V shed 7 bases and J 2 bases; nucleotides not matched to a gene: 12. The CDR3 sequence is CASTILASGSFTDTQYF. Written as DNA, the CDR3 is TGTGCCAGCACTATCCTAGCTAGCGGGAGTTTCACAGATACGCAGTATTTT.

As to this clonotype: A far larger clone is one base from this, pointing to a likely read error. The genes are TRBV4-2 and TRBJ1-2; D remains ambiguous. Germline CDR1 and CDR2: LGHNA and YNFKEQ. The CDR3 is 13 amino acids. The germline V and J ends were trimmed by 5 bases and 7 bases, with 14 bases remaining between them. CDR3 nucleotide sequence: TGTGCCAGCAGCTTATCGAGGGAGGGTGGCTACACCTTC. Its translation: CASSLSREGGYTF.

The CDR3 is CASASMGPNTGELFF. In DNA, the CDR3 is TGTGCCAGCGCCTCGATGGGCCCGAACACCGGGGAGCTGTTTTTT. The rearrangement joins TRBV28 to TRBJ2-2; D not resolved. V was clipped by 8 bases and J by 0 bases, with 13 bases between them. The CDR3 sequence is 15 residues long. CDR1 is MDHEN, CDR2 SYDVKM, per germline.

A remark on this clonotype: It is likely a read error: a sequence one base away is far more abundant. The CDR3 ends on some other residue instead of the conserved phenylalanine or tryptophan, so this is likely a read error. The V call is TRBV5-6, the J call TRBJ1-2; tentative D call: TRBD1 (5 bases). CDR3 length: 13 residues. Germline assignment: CDR1 SGHDT and CDR2 YYEEEE. Between the trimmed V and J ends, which lost 2 bases and 2 bases, there was a span of 7 bases. CDR3 region: CASSLAGNYGYTL. The CDR3 DNA follows: TGTGCCAGCAGCTTAGCAGGGAACTATGGCTACACCCTC.

This clonotype was seen repeatedly, ten times or more. The chain combines TRBV11-2 with TRBJ2-7; 14 bases align to TRBD2. V gave up 7 bases and J gave up 5 bases; unmatched junction bases: 22. This CDR3 has 20 amino acids. Germline CDR1 reads SGHAT; CDR2 reads FQNNGV. CDR3 DNA: TGTGCCAGCACCGGGACAGGGAGATTGGGACTAGCGGGAGTTTACCACGAGCAGTACTTC. Its translation is CASTGTGRLGLAGVYHEQYF.

This clonotype was observed a few times. The genes are TRBV6-1 and TRBJ2-1; maybe TRBD1 (6 bases). Between the trimmed V and J ends, which lost 6 bases and 8 bases, there was a span of 20 bases. The CDR3 length is 15 residues. Germline V gives CDR1 MNHNS, CDR2 SASEGT. The CDR3 sequence: CASSRREGEFYEQFF. The CDR3 region has the DNA TGTGCCAGCAGCCGCCGAGAGGGGGAGTTCTATGAGCAGTTCTTC.

This clonotype was seen ten or more times. The chain links TRBV19 to TRBJ2-7; possibly TRBD1 for D (6 bases). V was pared by 10 bases and J by 2 bases, with 15 bases between. The CDR3 extends over 13 amino acids. Germline V lookup: CDR1 LNHDA, CDR2 SQIVND (reference sequence). The CDR3 spells CATGGWTAYEQYF. The CDR3 nucleotides read TGTGCCACCGGTGGGTGGACAGCCTACGAGCAGTACTTC. Drawing the rest from reference TRBV19 and TRBJ2-7, the complete variable domain is DGGITQSPKYLFRKEGQNVTLSCEQNLNHDAMYWYRQDPGQGLRLIYYSQIVNDFQKGDIAEGYSVSREKKESFPLTVTSAQKNPTAFYLCATGGWTAYEQYFGPGTRLTVT.

V gene TRBV6-1 combines with J gene TRBJ2-5; D unclear. Between the trimmed V and J ends, which lost 7 bases and 4 bases, there was a span of 7 bases. The CDR3 consists of 11 residues. Germline V gives CDR1 MNHNS, CDR2 SASEGT. CDR3 sequence: CASKKGETQYF. The CDR3 coding sequence is TGTGCCAGCAAAAAGGGAGAGACCCAGTACTTC.

This clonotype was seen at least ten times. The CDR3 protein is CASREGRTGEKEAFF. The CDR3 DNA is TGTGCCAGCAGGGAGGGCCGGACAGGAGAAAAAGAAGCTTTCTTT. The rearrangement joins TRBV2 to TRBJ1-1, with 7 bases identical to TRBD1. CDR3 length equals 15 residues. Germline V lookup: CDR1 SNHLY, CDR2 FYNNEI. V shed 6 bases, J shed 8 bases, and the junction held 15 bases outside the gene matches.

A few counts support this clonotype. The CDR3: CASSTSPGPQYF. In DNA form, the CDR3 reads TGTGCCAGCAGCACCAGCCCGGGACCGCAGTACTTC. This chain links TRBV6-1 with TRBJ2-7, with D perhaps assigned TRBD1 or TRBD2 (5 bases each). CDR1 and CDR2 (germline): MNHNS, SASEGT. The CDR3 is made up of 12 amino acids. Deletions cut 6 bases from V and 9 bases from J, with 15 bases between.

The chain employs TRBV7-9 and TRBJ1-4; TRBD1 aligns across 7 bases. The CDR3 totals 13 residues. With V trimmed by 5 bases and J by 10 bases, 7 bases remained unmatched. The germline V gene has CDR1 SEHNR and CDR2 FQNEAQ (reference sequence). This CDR3 reads CASSPTGSGKLFF. DNA for the CDR3: TGTGCCAGCAGCCCGACAGGGTCCGGAAAACTGTTTTTT.

This clonotype was found a few times. The J gene is TRBJ1-2, the V gene TRBV6-5; 9 bases agree with TRBD1. Per the germline V gene, CDR1 is MNHEY and CDR2 is SVGAGI. This CDR3 spans 16 amino acids. Unmatched junction bases numbered 6, after V lost 2 bases and J lost 2 bases. This CDR3 reads CASSYDGTGTNYGYTF. The CDR3 DNA reads TGTGCCAGCAGTTACGACGGGACAGGGACGAACTATGGCTACACCTTC.

V gene TRBV6-9 combines with J gene TRBJ1-1; no firm D call. The CDR3 is 13 residues long. From germline, CDR1 is MNHGY and CDR2 SVAAGI. Trimming left V 3 bases short and J 7 bases short, with 12 bases between. CDR3 protein: CASSYALANEAFF. Written as DNA, the CDR3 is TGTGCCAGCAGTTACGCACTCGCTAATGAAGCTTTCTTT.

The sample holds many counts of this clonotype. The chain is built from TRBV7-8 and TRBJ1-1, with D unclear. Germline lookup yields CDR1 SGHVS and CDR2 FQNEAQ. V gave up 5 bases and J gave up 1 base, with 14 bases separating them. CDR3 size: 15 residues. CDR3 amino acids: CASSPGRARNTEAFF. CDR3 coding DNA: TGTGCCAGCAGCCCGGGGAGGGCAAGGAACACTGAAGCTTTCTTT.

This clonotype was seen repeatedly, ten times or more. This chain joins TRBV6-5 and TRBJ1-2; D is perhaps TRBD1 (5 bases). The germline gives CDR1 MNHEY, CDR2 SVGAGI. V was clipped by 4 bases and J by 8 bases, with 29 bases between them. The CDR3 spans 18 residues. The chain's CDR3 is CASSLKNIGDYLGNGYTF. The DNA of the CDR3 is TGTGCCAGCAGTTTGAAAAATATTGGGGACTACCTGGGAAACGGCTACACCTTC.

This clonotype was seen repeatedly, ten times or more. The DNA for the CDR3 is TGTGCCAGCAGTCAGGACAGTTGGAACACTGAAGCTTTCTTT. Its translation: CASSQDSWNTEAFF. V and J are TRBV28 and TRBJ1-1, with a tentative D call TRBD1 (6 bases). V gave up 5 bases and J gave up 1 base, with 11 bases separating them. CDR3 length: 14 residues. Per germline, CDR1 MDHEN and CDR2 SYDVKM.

The chain has TRBV5-1 and TRBJ2-4; D is perhaps TRBD1 (6 bases). CDR1 SGHRS and CDR2 YFSETQ come from the germline V gene. Trimming removed 5 bases from V and 7 bases from J, with 16 bases in between. This CDR3 is built from 14 residues. In DNA form, the CDR3 reads TGCGCCAGCAGTTTTGAGACAGGAGCGAACATTCAGTACTTC. It is translated as CASSFETGANIQYF.